The 12 T cell receptor beta chains in this list originate from one sample, sequenced in a study of Ad26.COV2.S vaccination and SARS-CoV-2 variants. TCRdb's copy holds only in-frame clones and misses some; the assay was immunoSEQ multiplex PCR. The sample includes hundreds of thousands of clones, roughly 90% seen only once; the top ten take over 8.5%. As to treatment: roughly 20 received Ad26.COV2.S at low or high dose, single or two shots; several received placebo; per-sample allocation not given. Sampling happened 63 days after the first vaccine or placebo injection. The sample in question was peripheral blood, obtained in a trial of Ad26.COV2.S vaccine versus placebo. All receptors derive from a person between 18 and 65 years old who received the Ad26.COV2.S COVID-19 vaccine or a placebo.

The rearrangement links TRBV7-9 to TRBJ2-5; D gene uncertain. This CDR3 has 13 amino acids. CDR1 SEHNR and CDR2 FQNEAQ come from the germline V gene (reference sequence). With 0 bases removed from V and 7 bases from J, the gap between germline ends came to 9 bases. The CDR3 nucleotides read TGTGCCAGCAGCTTAGCCCAGGCCGGGACCCAGTACTTC. Its translation is CASSLAQAGTQYF.

V is TRBV19 and J is TRBJ2-5; D could derive from TRBD1 or TRBD2 (5 bases each). The CDR3 has 13 residues. Germline CDR1 LNHDA, CDR2 SQIVND (reference sequence). V was pared by 6 bases and J by 5 bases, with 13 bases between. Here the CDR3 reads CASRRDGGETQYF. CDR3 bases: TGTGCCAGTAGGAGGGACGGCGGGGAGACCCAGTACTTC.

The chain combines TRBV5-6 with TRBJ2-4; 11 nucleotides agree with TRBD2. The J segment lost 8 bases and the V segment lost 2 bases, leaving 9 bases of the junction unmatched. The CDR3 consists of 16 residues. Germline assignment: CDR1 SGHDT and CDR2 YYEEEE. CDR3 amino acids: CASSFGGTSGLDIQYF. CDR3 nucleotides: TGTGCCAGCAGCTTCGGTGGGACTAGCGGCCTGGACATTCAGTACTTC.

J is TRBJ2-4 and V is TRBV6-2 or TRBV6-3; TRBD2 might be the D (6 bases). Per germline, CDR1 MNHEY and CDR2 SVGEGT. V shed 6 bases and J shed 0 bases, with 12 bases lying between them. The CDR3 is made up of 15 amino acids. Here the CDR3 reads CASSPRELAKNIQYF. The CDR3 nucleotides are TGTGCCAGCAGCCCCCGGGAGCTAGCCAAAAACATTCAGTACTTC.

The rearrangement uses TRBV13 and TRBJ2-7; D possibly matches TRBD1 or TRBD2 (6 bases each). V was trimmed by 5 bases and J by 3 bases, leaving 29 bases between them. Germline values: CDR1 PRHDT, CDR2 FYEKMQ (reference sequence). The CDR3 runs 19 residues. This CDR3 reads CASSPRGDNGGLGGYEQYF. The DNA of the CDR3 is TGTGCCAGCAGCCCCAGAGGGGACAACGGAGGTCTGGGGGGCTACGAGCAGTACTTC.

The V gene is TRBV6-6, the J gene TRBJ1-5; unclear D gene. The CDR3 contains 13 residues. Germline V CDR1 and CDR2: MNHNY, SVGAGI (reference sequence). Trimming left V 2 bases short and J 2 bases short, with 4 bases between. For the CDR3, the DNA is TGTGCCAGCAGTTACGACGGCAATCAGCCCCAGCATTTT. It specifies CASSYDGNQPQHF.

This sequence joins TRBV5-1 and TRBJ2-5; 8 bases map to TRBD2. V gave up 1 base and J gave up 5 bases; unmatched junction bases: 7. The CDR3 is 15 amino acids. CDR1 is SGHRS and CDR2 is YFSETQ in the germline V gene. The CDR3 DNA reads TGCGCCAGCAGCTTGAAACTAGCGGTGCGGGAGACCCAGTACTTC. Its translation: CASSLKLAVRETQYF.

In the case of this clone: This CDR3 is also generated by other DNA sequences in the sample. J is TRBJ2-2 and V is TRBV5-1; D not resolved. V gave up 0 bases and J gave up 4 bases, with 4 bases separating them. This CDR3 is 13 amino acids long. The germline gives CDR1 SGHRS, CDR2 YFSETQ. Here the CDR3 DNA reads TGCGCCAGCAGCTTGGGGGTCACCGGGGAGCTGTTTTTT. This sequence encodes CASSLGVTGELFF.

The chain is built from TRBV13 and TRBJ1-4; 7 bases agree with TRBD1. Looked up from germline, CDR1 is PRHDT and CDR2 is FYEKMQ (reference sequence). V was clipped by 5 bases and J by 5 bases; unmatched bases: 8. The length of the CDR3 is 15 residues. Written as DNA, the CDR3 is TGTGCCAGCAGCCCATGGACAGGTCCGAATGAAAAACTGTTTTTT. Translated, it gives CASSPWTGPNEKLFF.

The J gene is TRBJ2-3, the V gene TRBV7-9, with a tentative D call TRBD1 (6 bases). The germline V gene has CDR1 SEHNR and CDR2 FQNEAQ (reference sequence). Trimming removed 5 bases from V and 1 base from J, with 19 bases in between. The CDR3 spans 17 residues. The CDR3 DNA sequence: TGTGCCAGCAGCGGAAGGGGGTGGGGCCGTCGCACAGATACGCAGTATTTT. It translates to CASSGRGWGRRTDTQYF.

The chain uses TRBV4-1 and TRBJ1-2; D gene ambiguous. Germline V gene sequence: CDR1 MGHRA, CDR2 YSYEKL. CDR3 length: 15 residues. V was shortened by 0 bases and J by 4 bases, with 12 bases between the two germline ends. The CDR3 protein is CASSQEYRKVYGYTF. The CDR3 DNA is TGCGCCAGCAGCCAAGAATACAGAAAAGTCTATGGCTACACCTTC.

This rearrangement joins TRBV7-8 to TRBJ2-7; possibly TRBD1 or TRBD2 for D (5 bases each). V was pared by 5 bases and J by 5 bases, with 13 bases between. Germline V lookup: CDR1 SGHVS, CDR2 FQNEAQ. The CDR3 contains 13 residues. CDR3 sequence: CASSPGLGNEQYF. CDR3 bases: TGTGCCAGCAGCCCGGGGCTGGGAAACGAGCAGTACTTC.